The TCR beta chain under discussion was sequenced for a study of blood T cells in healthy people across ages. Whole-study results and caveats: Relative to aged donors, long-lived donors carried more naive CD4+ cells and displayed higher diversity. Older age coincided with a roughly linear decline in TCR beta diversity per million T cells.

This clonotype came up a few times. Its antigen is undetermined. A sample-barcoded 5' primer and a J-beta primer mix were used in a second PCR of about 7 to 12 cycles. Every cDNA molecule carried a tag from a template-switch adaptor bearing 12 random nucleotides. TCRdb analysed the 5' RACE reads with MiXCR anew, one entry per CDR3 protein. The table records more than 700,000 distinct CDR3 sequences, about 48% of them present only once. Each sample gave at least 6.5 million isolated PBMCs. There are 12 residues in the CDR3. Germline CDR1 and CDR2: SGHVS and FNYEAQ. V dropped 5 bases and J dropped 6 bases, with 11 bases sitting between them.

V gene TRBV7-6 combines with J gene TRBJ2-7; D is ambiguous. The receptor's source is a man aged 80 or over in good health. Material for sequencing was blood. The CDR3, as DNA: TGTGCCAGCAGCCACCTAGATGGCGAGCAGTACTTC. This encodes CASSHLDGEQYF.